These T cell receptor beta chains were read from a single sample in a study of shared clonotypes between healthy human individuals. TCRdb's copy holds only in-frame clones and misses some; the assay was immunoSEQ multiplex PCR. The sample has roughly 1,500,000 clones; approximately 98% are singletons. Sample: naive CD4+ T cells sorted from blood. These receptors were collected from a man aged 25-45 years in good health. Each CDR3 is given with its conserved first and last residue. D genes are given only for firm matches. Clone size, where shown, is once, few, many, or a class for clones that have expanded.

V gene	D gene	J gene	clone size	CDR3 protein	CDR3 DNA
TRBV28	TRBD1	TRBJ2-7	.	CASTLGQAAYEQYF	TGTGCCAGCACCCTGGGACAGGCGGCCTACGAGCAGTACTTC
TRBV29-1	.	TRBJ1-4	.	CSAYDSATNEKLFF	TGCAGCGCCTACGACAGCGCAACTAATGAAAAACTGTTTTTT
TRBV7-7	.	TRBJ2-7	.	CASSPDWASSSYEQYF	TGTGCTAGCAGCCCGGATTGGGCCTCGAGCTCCTACGAGCAGTACTTC
TRBV25-1	.	TRBJ2-1	.	CARECNEQFF	TGTGCCAGAGAGTGCAATGAGCAGTTCTTC
TRBV7-2	.	TRBJ2-1	.	CASSLKGQLVTFRNEQFF	TGTGCCAGCAGCTTAAAAGGCCAACTAGTTACTTTTAGGAATGAGCAGTTCTTC
TRBV27	.	TRBJ1-4	.	CASRLRGASNEKLFF	TGTGCCAGCAGATTGCGGGGGGCGTCTAATGAAAAACTGTTTTTT
TRBV5-1	.	TRBJ2-2	.	CASSLEGFHTGELFF	TGCGCCAGCAGCTTGGAAGGGTTTCACACCGGGGAGCTGTTTTTT
TRBV5-1	.	TRBJ1-1	once	CASSTRTGNTEAFF	TGCGCCAGCAGCACACGGACGGGGAACACTGAAGCTTTCTTT
TRBV5-1	.	TRBJ1-1	.	CASSLVLSGLGTEAFF	TGCGCCAGCAGCTTGGTACTCTCAGGGCTGGGCACTGAAGCTTTCTTT
TRBV5-1	TRBD1	TRBJ2-7	.	CASSTGTASFEQYF	TGCGCCAGCAGCACCGGGACAGCCTCTTTCGAGCAGTACTTC
TRBV18	.	TRBJ1-1	.	CASSNSRIVMNTEAFF	TGTGCCAGCTCAAACTCCCGTATTGTAATGAACACTGAAGCTTTCTTT